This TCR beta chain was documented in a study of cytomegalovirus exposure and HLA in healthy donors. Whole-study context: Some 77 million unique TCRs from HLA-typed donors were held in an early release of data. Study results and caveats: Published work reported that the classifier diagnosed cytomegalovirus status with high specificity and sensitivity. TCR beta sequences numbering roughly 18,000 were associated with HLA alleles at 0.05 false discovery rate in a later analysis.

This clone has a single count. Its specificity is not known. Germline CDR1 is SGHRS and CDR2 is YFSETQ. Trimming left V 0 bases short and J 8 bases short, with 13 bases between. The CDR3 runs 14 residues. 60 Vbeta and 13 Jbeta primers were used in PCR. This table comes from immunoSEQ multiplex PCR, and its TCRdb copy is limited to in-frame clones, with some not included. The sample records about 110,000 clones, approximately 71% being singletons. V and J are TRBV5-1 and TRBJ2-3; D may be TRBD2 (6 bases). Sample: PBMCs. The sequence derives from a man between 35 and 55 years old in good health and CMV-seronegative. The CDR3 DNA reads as TGCGCCAGCAGCTTGGTGCCGGGGGACGTTACGCAGTATTTT. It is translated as CASSLVPGDVTQYF.